These 27 T cell receptor beta chains share one sample of origin, sequenced in a study of blood T cell repertoires in COVID-19. TCRdb keeps only in-frame clones here, not all; method: immunoSEQ multiplex PCR. Counted here are about 320,000 clones, around 85% occurring once; the ten biggest clones make up over 1.5%. Input material: PBMCs or T cells enriched from blood (not recorded which). The receptors shown here come from a woman aged 25 to 39 who had been exposed to COVID-19.

CDR3 sequence (DNA): TGCGCCAGCAGCTCCCTCACAGGGAGTAATTCACCCCTCCACTTT. It is translated as CASSSLTGSNSPLHF. This chain connects TRBV5-1 to TRBJ1-6; D might be TRBD1 (6 bases). CDR1 is SGHRS and CDR2 is YFSETQ in the germline V gene. The CDR3 contains 15 residues. With 3 bases removed from V and 6 bases from J, the gap between germline ends came to 13 bases.

The chain carries TRBV4-2 and TRBJ2-7; 7 nucleotides match TRBD2. After removal of 0 bases from V and 2 bases from J, the junction contained 7 bases not matched to a gene. CDR1 and CDR2 from the germline V gene are LGHNA and YNFKEQ. CDR3 length equals 16 residues. The DNA of the CDR3 is TGTGCCAGCAGCCAAGAGTGGAATAGCGGGCCCTACGAGCAGTACTTC. Translation gives CASSQEWNSGPYEQYF.

This clone appeared a single time. V usage is TRBV4-2 and J usage is TRBJ1-2; D is perhaps TRBD1 (6 bases). The V and J ends lost 0 bases and 4 bases respectively, with 18 bases between them. The germline gives CDR1 LGHNA, CDR2 YNFKEQ. There are 17 residues in the CDR3. The CDR3 DNA is TGTGCCAGCAGCCAAGAAACTAATCCGACAGGATTCTATGGCTACACCTTC. Translated, it gives CASSQETNPTGFYGYTF.

The V call is TRBV4-1, the J call TRBJ1-2; D ambiguous. V lost 1 base, J lost 2 bases, and 11 bases lay in between. Germline CDR1 is MGHRA and CDR2 is YSYEKL. This CDR3 is 15 amino acids long. CDR3 DNA sequence: TGCGCCAGCAGCCAAGGGGCAGGCCTCAACTATGGCTACACCTTC. It specifies CASSQGAGLNYGYTF.

The V and J genes are TRBV7-2 and TRBJ2-7; maybe TRBD1 (5 bases). The CDR3 extends over 13 amino acids. V lost 2 bases and J 6 bases, leaving 11 bases between the germline ends. Germline CDR1 reads SGHTA; CDR2 reads FQGNSA. This chain's CDR3 is CASSLTGSGEQYF. DNA of the CDR3: TGTGCCAGCAGCTTAACAGGCAGTGGCGAGCAGTACTTC.

The chain joins TRBV28 to TRBJ1-1; D gene ambiguous. The CDR3 sequence is 14 residues long. Germline CDR1 and CDR2: MDHEN and SYDVKM. The V and J ends lost 3 bases and 4 bases respectively, with 12 bases between them. CDR3 sequence (DNA): TGTGCCAGCAGTTTGTTGACTCGTCGCACTGAAGCTTTCTTT. Amino acids: CASSLLTRRTEAFF.

The rearrangement links TRBV28 to TRBJ1-1, with TRBD1 as a possible D gene (5 bases). The CDR3 is made up of 13 amino acids. Germline V gene lookup returns CDR1 MDHEN and CDR2 SYDVKM. Between the trimmed V and J ends, which lost 5 bases and 6 bases, there was a span of 13 bases. CDR3 coding DNA: TGTGCCAGCAGTATCAGGGTACTCGCTGAAGCTTTCTTT. Amino acids: CASSIRVLAEAFF.

V gene TRBV7-8 combines with J gene TRBJ1-6; TRBD1 is a possible D gene (6 bases). CDR3 length equals 19 residues. V lost 5 bases to trimming and J lost 0 bases, with 20 bases between them. Germline CDR1 reads SGHVS; CDR2 reads FQNEAQ. The CDR3 DNA reads as TGTGCCAGCAGCCCCGCTGAGGGGGTTTGGAGCTCCTATAATTCACCCCTCCACTTT. This translates into CASSPAEGVWSSYNSPLHF.

The chain links TRBV10-1 to TRBJ2-3, with 7 bases lining up with TRBD2. The CDR3 spans 17 residues. J was trimmed by 0 bases and V by 2 bases; bases with no gene match: 8. The germline CDR1 and CDR2 sequences are WNHNN and SYGVQD (reference sequence). DNA for the CDR3: TGCGCCAGCAGTGAGCCGTATGGACTAGGTAGCACAGATACGCAGTATTTT. Its translation is CASSEPYGLGSTDTQYF.

This chain uses TRBV28 with TRBJ1-5, with 7 bases that match TRBD1. After removal of 4 bases from V and 2 bases from J, the junction contained 14 bases not matched to a gene. CDR3 size: 18 residues. Germline V lookup: CDR1 MDHEN, CDR2 SYDVKM. This CDR3 reads CASSSIPQGWSGNQPQHF. Here the CDR3 DNA reads TGTGCCAGCAGTTCTATCCCACAGGGGTGGAGTGGCAATCAGCCCCAGCATTTT.

CDR3 sequence: CASSLTSGGNTGELFF. The CDR3 nucleotides read TGTGCCAGCAGCTTAACTAGCGGGGGGAACACCGGGGAGCTGTTTTTT. The chain has TRBV7-9 and TRBJ2-2, with 11 bases that match TRBD2. J lost 1 base, V lost 2 bases, and 0 bases had no gene match. Germline V CDR1 and CDR2: SEHNR, FQNEAQ (reference sequence). The CDR3 extends over 16 amino acids. The full variable domain, rest sourced from reference TRBV7-9 and TRBJ2-2, is DTGVSQNPRHKITKRGQNVTFRCDPISEHNRLYWYRQTLGQGPEFLTYFQNEAQLEKSRLLSDRFSAERPKGSFSTLEIQRTEQGDSAMYLCASSLTSGGNTGELFFGEGSRLTVL.

This clone was seen once. J is TRBJ1-6 and V is TRBV30, with TRBD1 matching 11 bases. Germline trimming cut 1 base from V and 8 bases from J; bases unmatched to any gene: 1. Germline V gives CDR1 GTSNPN, CDR2 SVGIG (reference sequence). The CDR3 is 14 amino acids. CDR3: CAWSGGQGDSPLHF. The CDR3, as DNA: TGTGCCTGGAGTGGGGGACAGGGGGATTCACCCCTCCACTTT.

The chain couples TRBV30 to TRBJ2-4, with 8 bases fitting TRBD1. Germline V gene sequence: CDR1 GTSNPN, CDR2 SVGIG (reference sequence). The CDR3 is 11 residues long. Unmatched junction bases numbered 3, after V lost 5 bases and J lost 9 bases. The chain's CDR3 is CAWGQGAIQYF. The CDR3 region has the DNA TGTGCCTGGGGACAGGGCGCCATTCAGTACTTC.

The rearrangement links TRBV5-1 to TRBJ2-7, with no clear D. Trimming pared 2 bases from V and 2 bases from J, leaving 11 bases between. There are 14 residues in the CDR3. Germline V CDR1 and CDR2: SGHRS, YFSETQ. CDR3 nucleotide sequence: TGCGCCAGCAGCTTCTATAGCCCAACCTACGAGCAGTACTTC. Translating it yields CASSFYSPTYEQYF.

V and J are TRBV28 and TRBJ2-7, with 7 bases matching TRBD1. The ends lost 6 bases at V and 2 bases at J; junction bases unmatched: 4. Per germline, CDR1 MDHEN and CDR2 SYDVKM. The CDR3 is 13 residues long. For the CDR3, the DNA is TGTGCCAGCAGCACGGGACAGCCCTACGAGCAGTACTTC. Translated: CASSTGQPYEQYF.

This rearrangement joins TRBV7-3 to TRBJ2-2, with D possibly being TRBD1 (5 bases). V shed 3 bases and J shed 0 bases, with 14 bases lying between them. Germline CDR1 reads SGHTA; CDR2 reads FQGTGA. CDR3 length equals 17 residues. The CDR3, as DNA: TGTGCCAGCAGCTTCCCCGTTAGGGGCGCGAACACCGGGGAGCTGTTTTTT. This codes for CASSFPVRGANTGELFF.

This chain connects TRBV2 to TRBJ1-2; D unclear. V was trimmed by 1 base and J by 8 bases, leaving 8 bases between them. Looked up from germline, CDR1 is SNHLY and CDR2 is FYNNEI. The CDR3 extends over 12 amino acids. CDR3 nucleotides: TGTGCCAGCAGTGAAGACCGGTCGGGCTACACCTTC. Translation gives CASSEDRSGYTF.

The chain joins TRBV3-1 (or the pseudogene TRBV3-2) to TRBJ1-1, with D maybe TRBD1 (5 bases). V was trimmed by 4 bases and J by 5 bases, leaving 14 bases between them. Germline V gene data show CDR1 as LGHDT and CDR2 as YNNKEL (reference sequence). This CDR3 comprises 14 residues. The CDR3 here is CASSPAGGDTEAFF. CDR3 DNA: TGTGCCAGCAGCCCGGCCGGGGGAGATACTGAAGCTTTCTTT.

This chain joins TRBV29-1 and TRBJ2-7; D is possibly TRBD2 (6 bases). Germline CDR1 SQVTM, CDR2 ANQGSEA. Deletions cut 4 bases from V and 2 bases from J, with 15 bases between. CDR3 size: 14 residues. The CDR3, as DNA: TGCAGCGTTGTTAATAGAAGGAGGGCCTACGAGCAGTACTTC. It translates to CSVVNRRRAYEQYF.

V and J are TRBV3-1 (or the pseudogene TRBV3-2) and TRBJ2-5; D perhaps matches TRBD1 (8 bases). The V end lost 10 bases, the J end lost 5 bases, and 29 bases lay between the germline ends. The CDR3 runs to 17 residues. The V gene's germline CDR1 is LGHDT and CDR2 YNNKEL (reference sequence). The DNA of the CDR3 is TGTGCCACCAACCGAAACAGGGGGGGATCGGGCTCCGAGACCCAGTACTTC. As protein: CATNRNRGGSGSETQYF.

This clone appeared a single time. The chain recombines TRBV2 with TRBJ2-1; 13 bases fit TRBD2. The V gene end was trimmed by 4 bases and the J gene end by 7 bases; junction bases not matched to a gene: 10. This CDR3 has 17 amino acids. The germline gives CDR1 SNHLY, CDR2 FYNNEI. This CDR3 reads CASSAPSLAGGLNEQFF. CDR3 DNA: TGTGCCAGCAGTGCCCCCTCACTAGCGGGAGGGCTGAATGAGCAGTTCTTC.

The CDR3 loop reads CASSSGGLGTQYF. As DNA, the CDR3 is TGTGCCAGTAGTAGTGGGGGCTTGGGGACCCAGTACTTC. This sequence joins TRBV19 and TRBJ2-5, with a weak D call TRBD1 (6 bases). V was pared by 4 bases and J by 7 bases, with 13 bases between. Germline V CDR1 and CDR2: LNHDA, SQIVND (reference sequence). The CDR3 sequence is 13 residues long.

Only one count was recorded for this clone. The chain links TRBV3-1 (or the pseudogene TRBV3-2) to TRBJ2-1; D uncertain. Germline V gene sequence: CDR1 LGHDT, CDR2 YNNKEL (reference sequence). The CDR3 runs 15 residues. Deletions cut 1 base from V and 1 base from J, with 8 bases between. CDR3 in DNA: TGTGCCAGCAGCCAAGCCCGGGTTTCCTACAATGAGCAGTTCTTC. The encoded protein is CASSQARVSYNEQFF.

This chain links TRBV10-1 with TRBJ2-5; a weak D match, TRBD1 (6 bases). V was shortened by 5 bases and J by 2 bases, with 15 bases between the two germline ends. The CDR3 has 15 residues. From germline, CDR1 is WNHNN and CDR2 SYGVQD (reference sequence). Here the CDR3 DNA reads TGCGCCAGCAGTAAAATTACAGGGAAGCAAGAGACCCAGTACTTC. Amino acid sequence: CASSKITGKQETQYF.

J is TRBJ2-6 and V is TRBV6-5; the D gene is possibly TRBD1 (5 bases). Germline CDR1 is MNHEY and CDR2 is SVGAGI. Trimming took 0 bases from V and 2 from J, leaving 8 bases between them. This CDR3 comprises 16 residues. CDR3 protein: CASSYSKGPGANVLTF. The CDR3 nucleotides are TGTGCCAGCAGTTACTCGAAGGGGCCTGGGGCCAACGTCCTGACTTTC.

In its sample, this clone was seen once. The chain combines TRBV25-1 with TRBJ2-1, with 7 bases lining up with TRBD1. The CDR3 is 16 residues long. V lost 6 bases to trimming and J lost 5 bases; unmatched junction nucleotides: 13. Per the germline V gene, CDR1 is MGHDK and CDR2 is SYGVNS. The CDR3 reads CASRGTAGFINNEQFF. DNA of the CDR3: TGTGCCAGCAGGGGGACAGCTGGATTTATAAACAATGAGCAGTTCTTC.

The genes are TRBV11-2 and TRBJ2-2; 7 bases line up with TRBD2. Germline CDR1 SGHAT, CDR2 FQNNGV. V dropped 0 bases and J dropped 6; count of bases not matched to a gene: 4. This CDR3 has 15 residues. The DNA of the CDR3 is TGTGCCAGCAGCTTAGAGGTCGGGGGGTCCGGGGAGCTGTTTTTT. Residues: CASSLEVGGSGELFF.